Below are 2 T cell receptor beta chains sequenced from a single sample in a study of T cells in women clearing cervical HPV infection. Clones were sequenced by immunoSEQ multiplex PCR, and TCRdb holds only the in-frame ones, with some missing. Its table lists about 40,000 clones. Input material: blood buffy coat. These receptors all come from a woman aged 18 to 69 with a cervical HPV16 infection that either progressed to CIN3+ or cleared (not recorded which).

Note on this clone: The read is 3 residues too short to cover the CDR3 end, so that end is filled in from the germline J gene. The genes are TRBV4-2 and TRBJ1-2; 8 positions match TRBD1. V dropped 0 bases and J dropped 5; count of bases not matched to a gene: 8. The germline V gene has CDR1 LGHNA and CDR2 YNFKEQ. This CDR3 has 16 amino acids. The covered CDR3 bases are TGTGCCAGCAGCCAAGATGAGACAGGGGATAGGTATGGC. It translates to CASSQDETGDRYG. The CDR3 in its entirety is CASSQDETGDRYGYTF.

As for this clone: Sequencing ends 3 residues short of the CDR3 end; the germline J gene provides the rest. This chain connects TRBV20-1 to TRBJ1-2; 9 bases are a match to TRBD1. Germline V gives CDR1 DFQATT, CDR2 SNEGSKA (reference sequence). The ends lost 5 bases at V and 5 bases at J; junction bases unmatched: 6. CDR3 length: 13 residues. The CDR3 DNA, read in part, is TGCAGTGCTGCCGTACAGGGGGCTTATGGC. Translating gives CSAAVQGAYG. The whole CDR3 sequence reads CSAAVQGAYGYTF.